This entry lists 14 T cell receptor beta chains sequenced from one sample in a study of T cell responses to AZD1222 COVID-19 vaccine. Measured with immunoSEQ multiplex PCR; TCRdb has only the in-frame clones, and not every one. The sample consists of 170,000 or so clones, approximately 95% of them appearing once. The material sequenced was peripheral blood, taken 28 days after the second dose of the MenACWY control vaccine. These receptors originate from an adult who received the MenACWY meningococcal vaccine as a control.

The chain employs TRBV4-1 and TRBJ2-7, with a possible D match to TRBD1 (6 bases). The germline gives CDR1 MGHRA, CDR2 YSYEKL. Trimming shortened V by 0 bases and J by 3 bases, and 15 bases separated the two germline ends. This CDR3 contains 16 residues. CDR3 sequence: CASSQDQIGTNYEQYF. The DNA for the CDR3 is TGCGCCAGCAGCCAAGATCAGATAGGGACAAACTACGAGCAGTACTTC.

J is TRBJ2-1 and V is TRBV10-3; D unclear. This CDR3 comprises 12 residues. Trimming removed 5 bases at V and 3 bases at J, with 5 bases between. In germline, CDR1 is ENHRY, CDR2 SYGVKD. CDR3 nucleotide sequence: TGTGCCATCAGTACGGTCTACAATGAGCAGTTCTTC. It translates to CAISTVYNEQFF.

The chain couples TRBV7-2 to TRBJ1-1; possibly TRBD1 for D (5 bases). Deletions cut 8 bases from V and 1 base from J, with 11 bases between. The CDR3 is 13 amino acids. The germline V gene encodes CDR1 SGHTA and CDR2 FQGNSA. The CDR3 bases are TGTGCCAGCCGGGGCGACGGGAACACTGAAGCTTTCTTT. Its protein product is CASRGDGNTEAFF.

The rearrangement joins TRBV28 to TRBJ1-5; a weak D match, TRBD1 (6 bases). Germline CDR1 is MDHEN and CDR2 is SYDVKM. V dropped 3 bases and J dropped 0 bases, with 15 bases sitting between them. CDR3 size: 17 residues. The CDR3 coding sequence is TGTGCCAGCAGTTTTCTACAGGGAAGTTATAGCAATCAGCCCCAGCATTTT. It is translated as CASSFLQGSYSNQPQHF.

The rearrangement joins TRBV6-9 to TRBJ2-1; 10 bases align to TRBD1. Trimming took 5 bases from V and 8 from J; bases not matched to a gene: 6. This CDR3 has 14 amino acids. Germline lookup yields CDR1 MNHGY and CDR2 SVAAGI. For the CDR3, the DNA is TGTGCCAGCAGTCATGACAGGGGGCCGTATGAGCAGTTCTTC. Its protein product is CASSHDRGPYEQFF.

Of note for this clone: Sequence at one end of the junction differs from germline and may be a read error. The V call is TRBV3-1 (or the pseudogene TRBV3-2), the J call TRBJ2-2, with a weak D call TRBD2 (6 bases). CDR1 LGHDT and CDR2 YNNKEL come from the germline V gene (reference sequence). The CDR3 contains 15 residues. The CDR3 here is CASSQEGASSGGLFF. As DNA, the CDR3 is TGTGCCAGCAGCCAAGAGGGAGCGTCGTCCGGGGGGCTGTTTTTT.

The chain links TRBV5-1 to TRBJ2-5, with 8 bases lining up with TRBD2. The V and J ends lost 7 bases and 4 bases, in that order; junction bases with no gene match: 9. CDR3 length equals 14 residues. Germline-derived CDR1 and CDR2 are SGHRS and YFSETQ. The CDR3 coding sequence is TGCGCCAGCTACTTCAGCGGGGGAGGAGAGACCCAGTACTTC. It translates to CASYFSGGGETQYF.

The chain uses TRBV28 and TRBJ2-7, with 13 bases fitting TRBD2. This CDR3 has 19 residues. V lost 3 bases and J lost 0; bases outside the gene matches: 11. Germline V lookup: CDR1 MDHEN, CDR2 SYDVKM. The CDR3 nucleotides read TGTGCCAGCAGTTTCCCGACTAGCGGGGGGACCCTTCCCTCCTACGAGCAGTACTTC. Its translation: CASSFPTSGGTLPSYEQYF. The entire variable domain, with the rest obtained from reference TRBV28 and TRBJ2-7, is as follows: DVKVTQSSRYLVKRTGEKVFLECVQDMDHENMFWYRQDPGLGLRLIYFSYDVKMKEKGDIPEGYSVSREKKERFSLILESASTNQTSMYLCASSFPTSGGTLPSYEQYFGPGTRLTVT.

The chain combines TRBV28 with TRBJ1-4; the D is unclear. CDR1 is MDHEN, CDR2 SYDVKM, per germline. CDR3 length equals 14 residues. V dropped 7 bases and J dropped 8 bases, with 17 bases sitting between them. The CDR3, as DNA: TGTGCCAGCAAACCAGTTAGTACGGACGAAAAACTGTTTTTT. This sequence encodes CASKPVSTDEKLFF. Filled out from reference TRBV28 and TRBJ1-4, the complete variable domain reads DVKVTQSSRYLVKRTGEKVFLECVQDMDHENMFWYRQDPGLGLRLIYFSYDVKMKEKGDIPEGYSVSREKKERFSLILESASTNQTSMYLCASKPVSTDEKLFFGSGTQLSVL.

This sequence joins TRBV5-6 and TRBJ1-2, with no clear D. Trimming stripped 0 bases from V and 0 bases from J, with 3 bases between. This CDR3 comprises 13 residues. The germline CDR1 and CDR2 sequences are SGHDT and YYEEEE. The DNA for the CDR3 is TGTGCCAGCAGCTTGGCCGCTAACTATGGCTACACCTTC. Translating it yields CASSLAANYGYTF.

The V and J genes are TRBV6-6 and TRBJ1-1, with 7 bases aligning to TRBD1. Trimming at V came to 10 bases and at J to 3 bases, leaving 11 bases not matched to a gene. CDR1 and CDR2 (germline): MNHNY, SVGAGI (reference sequence). There are 14 residues in the CDR3. The CDR3 coding sequence is TGTGCCACCCGACAGGGATCTAAGTACACTGAAGCTTTCTTT. Translation gives CATRQGSKYTEAFF.

This clone was seen only once. The V gene is TRBV7-9, the J gene TRBJ1-6, with TRBD1 as a possible D gene (5 bases). The V end lost 5 bases, the J end lost 8 bases, and 13 bases lay between the germline ends. The CDR3 is made up of 14 amino acids. The germline V gene has CDR1 SEHNR and CDR2 FQNEAQ (reference sequence). CDR3 coding DNA: TGTGCCAGCAGCACCGCAGGGTTATATTCACCCCTCCACTTT. Amino acid sequence: CASSTAGLYSPLHF.

V gene TRBV19 combines with J gene TRBJ1-3; no clear D gene. CDR1 and CDR2 (germline): LNHDA, SQIVND (reference sequence). CDR3 length: 14 residues. V was clipped by 3 bases and J by 0 bases, with 6 bases between them. The CDR3 DNA reads TGTGCCAGTAGTATTGTGGCCTCTGGAAACACCATATATTTT. The encoded protein is CASSIVASGNTIYF. The full variable domain, rest sourced from reference TRBV19 and TRBJ1-3, is DGGITQSPKYLFRKEGQNVTLSCEQNLNHDAMYWYRQDPGQGLRLIYYSQIVNDFQKGDIAEGYSVSREKKESFPLTVTSAQKNPTAFYLCASSIVASGNTIYFGEGSWLTVV.

The chain is built from TRBV19 and TRBJ1-5, with D perhaps matching TRBD1 (5 bases). Trimming pared 8 bases from V and 9 bases from J, leaving 8 bases between. Per germline, CDR1 LNHDA and CDR2 SQIVND (reference sequence). The CDR3 runs to 10 residues. The CDR3 coding sequence is TGTGCCAGTGGGGGGGGGCCCCAGCATTTT. Protein product: CASGGGPQHF.